This T cell receptor (beta chain) came from a study of OX40 agonist ivuxolimab in advanced cancers. The protocol was immunoSEQ multiplex PCR, while the TCRdb copy is restricted to in-frame clones and leaves out a portion. This sample has some 67,000 clones, with 88% found just once. This CDR3 region has 16 residues. The germline V gene encodes CDR1 LNHDA and CDR2 SQIVND (reference sequence). This clone was seen a single time. Here the sequenced sample was CD4+ or CD8+ T cells sorted from blood, taken in a trial of the OX40 agonist ivuxolimab. The TCR originated in an adult with an advanced solid tumor such as melanoma, head and neck, liver or kidney cancer. The chain links TRBV19 to TRBJ2-5; 9 bases fit TRBD1. The DNA matches TRBJ2-7 better at its end, which makes the J call doubtful. The CDR3 bases are TGTGCCAGTAGTACAAGGACCGGGACAGGGATTCACGAGCAGTACTTC. As protein: CASSTRTGTGIHEQYF.